These T cell receptor beta chains were read from a single sample in a study of blood T cell repertoires in COVID-19. Assay used: immunoSEQ multiplex PCR; TCRdb lists only in-frame clones, some missing. This table has 75,000 to 90,000 clones, 80% to 90% appearing once. Sample: peripheral blood. Receptors originate from a man at least 80 years old with acute or convalescent COVID-19. Both conserved end residues are part of each CDR3. D genes are given only for firm matches. A row's size may be missing; if present it is once, few, many or a size class.

13	TRBV3-1/TRBV3-2	TRBJ2-1	NA	TRBD2	CASSRSGGNEQFF	TGTGCCAGCAGCCGTAGCGGGGGAAATGAGCAGTTCTTC
14	TRBV3-1/TRBV3-2	TRBJ1-1	NA	TRBD1	CASNNRGADTEAFF	TGTGCCAGCAACAACAGGGGTGCCGACACTGAAGCTTTCTTT
17	TRBV3-1/TRBV3-2	TRBJ2-3	NA	TRBD2	CASSQGLAGTSTDTQYF	TGTGCCAGCAGCCAAGGACTAGCGGGAACTAGCACAGATACGCAGTATTTT
17	TRBV21-1	TRBJ2-2	once	NA	CASSKVRQGEDTGELFF	TGTGCCAGCAGCAAAGTAAGGCAGGGCGAGGACACCGGGGAGCTGTTTTTT
12	TRBV10-3	TRBJ1-5	once	NA	CAISEVNGPQHF	TGTGCCATCAGTGAGGTCAACGGGCCCCAGCATTTT
16	TRBV5-1	TRBJ2-7	NA	NA	CASSLGGGALSYEQYF	TGCGCCAGCAGCTTGGGGGGCGGGGCCCTCTCCTACGAGCAGTACTTC
16	TRBV16	TRBJ2-1	NA	NA	CASSQSVASGYNEQFF	TGTGCCAGCAGCCAATCGGTGGCTAGTGGGTACAATGAGCAGTTCTTC
16	TRBV6-1	TRBJ1-4	NA	NA	CASSEFLGGANEKLFF	TGTGCCAGCAGTGAATTCTTGGGGGGGGCTAATGAAAAACTGTTTTTT
16	TRBV19	TRBJ1-1	NA	TRBD1	CASSGRQGPADTEAFF	TGTGCCAGTAGTGGCAGACAGGGACCGGCGGACACTGAAGCTTTCTTT
15	TRBV5-8	TRBJ1-5	NA	NA	CASGLGGFGNQPQHF	TGTGCCAGTGGTTTAGGGGGATTTGGTAATCAGCCCCAGCATTTT
16	TRBV6-1	TRBJ2-5	NA	NA	CASSEGFAFGGETQYF	TGTGCCAGCAGTGAAGGGTTTGCGTTTGGCGGGGAGACCCAGTACTTC
15	TRBV28	TRBJ1-2	NA	NA	CASRSEGQGFSGYTF	TGTGCCAGCAGGTCGGAGGGGCAGGGATTCAGTGGCTACACCTTC
13	TRBV27	TRBJ1-4	NA	TRBD1	CASWDRFNEKLFF	TGTGCCAGTTGGGACAGATTTAATGAAAAACTGTTTTTT
16	TRBV11-2	TRBJ2-1	NA	NA	CASNSAMGQGNNEQFF	TGTGCCAGCAACTCCGCGATGGGGCAGGGGAACAATGAGCAGTTCTTC
15	TRBV3-1/TRBV3-2	TRBJ1-1	once	TRBD1	CASSQTLTGGTEAFF	TGTGCCAGCAGCCAGACACTTACAGGGGGCACTGAAGCTTTCTTT
15	TRBV27	TRBJ2-3	NA	TRBD1	CASKRQGWGTDTQYF	TGTGCCAGCAAAAGACAGGGATGGGGCACAGATACGCAGTATTTT
17	TRBV5-1	TRBJ2-2	NA	NA	CASSLEVYGLYTGELFF	TGCGCCAGCAGCTTGGAAGTTTACGGACTTTACACCGGGGAGCTGTTTTTT
15	TRBV7-8	TRBJ2-7	NA	NA	CASSYSAGANYEQYF	TGTGCCAGCAGCTACTCGGCGGGGGCCAACTACGAGCAGTACTTC
14	TRBV28	TRBJ2-7	NA	NA	CAILAPGSRGMAYF	TGTGCCATCCTCGCTCCGGGGTCAAGGGGGATGGCGTACTTC
14	TRBV9	TRBJ1-1	once	TRBD1	CASKTGPMNTEAFF	TGTGCCAGCAAGACAGGGCCCATGAACACTGAAGCTTTCTTT
16	TRBV11-2	TRBJ1-2	NA	TRBD1	CASSLGGTANNYGYTF	TGTGCCAGCAGCTTAGGAGGGACAGCAAATAACTATGGCTACACCTTC
15	TRBV6-5	TRBJ1-2	NA	TRBD1	CASNPRGQANYGYTF	TGTGCCAGCAACCCACGGGGACAGGCGAACTATGGCTACACCTTC
15	TRBV29-1	TRBJ1-5	NA	NA	CSVGSGGSGNQPQHF	TGCAGCGTTGGTTCGGGGGGTTCGGGCAATCAGCCCCAGCATTTT
14	TRBV5-6	TRBJ2-7	NA	TRBD1	CASSTGQGSYEQYF	TGTGCCAGCAGCACTGGACAGGGGTCCTACGAGCAGTACTTC
14	TRBV7-2	TRBJ1-3	NA	NA	CASSRTITGNTIYF	TGTGCCAGCAGCCGCACAATTACGGGAAACACCATATATTTT
8	TRBV19	TRBJ2-7	few	NA	CPLYEQYF	TGCCCCCTCTACGAGCAGTACTTC
14	TRBV6-5	TRBJ1-1	NA	NA	CASSFRTANTEAFF	TGTGCCAGCAGTTTTCGGACAGCGAACACTGAAGCTTTCTTT
16	TRBV3-1/TRBV3-2	TRBJ1-1	NA	TRBD1	CASSLPGQGGGTEAFF	TGTGCCAGCAGCCTACCGGGACAGGGTGGGGGAACTGAAGCTTTCTTT
18	TRBV5-1	TRBJ1-4	NA	NA	CASSQEPPKTQTNEKLFF	TGCGCCAGCAGCCAAGAACCCCCCAAGACACAAACTAATGAAAAACTGTTTTTT
14	TRBV7-2	TRBJ2-3	NA	NA	CASSARTGTDTQYF	TGTGCCAGCAGCGCCCGGACTGGTACAGATACGCAGTATTTT
11	TRBV19	TRBJ1-2	NA	NA	CATGHNYGYTF	TGTGCGACAGGTCACAACTATGGCTACACCTTC
12	TRBV6-5	TRBJ1-2	NA	NA	CASSTGNYGYTF	TGTGCCAGCAGTACAGGGAACTATGGCTACACCTTC
14	TRBV5-6	TRBJ2-2	NA	NA	CASSLDRVTGELFF	TGTGCCAGCAGCTTGGACAGGGTCACCGGGGAGCTGTTTTTT
14	TRBV27	TRBJ2-7	few	NA	CASRPAAPSYEQYF	TGTGCCAGCAGGCCCGCGGCCCCCTCCTACGAGCAGTACTTC
14	TRBV29-1	TRBJ2-1	NA	NA	CSVVDREGLGEQFF	TGCAGCGTTGTGGACAGGGAGGGGCTTGGTGAGCAGTTCTTC
16	TRBV5-6	TRBJ2-7	NA	TRBD2	CASSRGLAGTSYEQYF	TGTGCCAGCAGCCGGGGACTAGCGGGCACCTCCTACGAGCAGTACTTC
13	TRBV7-2	TRBJ2-5	NA	NA	CASSLGTQETQYF	TGTGCCAGCAGCTTAGGGACTCAAGAGACCCAGTACTTC
15	TRBV3-1/TRBV3-2	TRBJ1-1	NA	NA	CASSQDSGGITEAFF	TGTGCCAGCAGCCAAGATTCCGGCGGGATCACTGAAGCTTTCTTT
15	TRBV5-6	TRBJ2-1	NA	TRBD2	CASSVPGTTVNEQFF	TGTGCCAGCAGCGTTCCCGGGACTACGGTCAATGAGCAGTTCTTC
20	TRBV11-3	TRBJ2-4	once	TRBD2	CASSPPGLAGGLLAKNIQYF	TGTGCCAGCAGCCCACCCGGACTAGCGGGAGGGCTACTAGCCAAAAACATTCAGTACTTC
17	TRBV6-1	TRBJ1-1	NA	TRBD1	CASSEVGTGSQGTEAFF	TGTGCCAGCAGTGAAGTTGGGACAGGCTCCCAAGGGACTGAAGCTTTCTTT
12	TRBV2	TRBJ1-2	NA	NA	CASLLGLDRLAF	TGTGCCAGCCTTCTTGGTCTAGACAGGCTGGCCTTC
16	TRBV6-6	TRBJ2-2	few	TRBD2	CASEPRGGGADGELFF	TGTGCCAGCGAACCCCGAGGCGGGGGGGCTGACGGGGAGCTGTTTTTT
14	TRBV11-1	TRBJ1-1	NA	TRBD1	CASSLEGAMREAFF	TGTGCCAGCAGCTTAGAGGGGGCGATGCGTGAAGCTTTCTTT
13	TRBV12-3/TRBV12-4	TRBJ1-6	NA	NA	CASGEGKNSPLHF	TGTGCCAGCGGAGAGGGCAAGAATTCACCCCTCCACTTT
13	TRBV11-2	TRBJ2-7	NA	NA	CASSLFLSYEQYF	TGTGCCAGCAGCTTATTTCTCTCCTACGAGCAGTACTTC
15	TRBV15	TRBJ1-5	once	NA	CATSRGDTGNQPQHF	TGTGCCACCAGCAGAGGGGACACAGGCAATCAGCCCCAGCATTTT
12	TRBV12-3/TRBV12-4	TRBJ1-5	NA	NA	CASSLGNQPQHF	TGTGCCAGCAGTCTCGGGAATCAGCCCCAGCATTTT
14	TRBV9	TRBJ2-7	NA	TRBD2	CASSVMGGTTEQYF	TGTGCCAGCAGCGTAATGGGTGGGACTACCGAGCAGTACTTC
14	TRBV12-5	TRBJ2-1	NA	NA	CASGLSTLVNEQFF	TGTGCTAGTGGTTTGTCTACGTTGGTCAATGAGCAGTTCTTC
15	TRBV5-4	TRBJ2-3	NA	TRBD2	CASRGTSGSIDTQYF	TGTGCCAGCAGGGGGACTAGCGGGAGTATAGATACGCAGTATTTT
15	TRBV5-6	TRBJ1-2	NA	TRBD1	CASSSRTGRVGGYTF	TGTGCCAGCAGCTCCAGGACAGGGAGGGTCGGTGGCTACACCTTC
10	TRBV6-4	TRBJ1-2	NA	NA	CASSELGYTF	TGTGCCAGCAGTGAACTCGGCTACACCTTC